These 15 T cell receptor beta chains came from one sample sequenced in a study of shared clonotypes between healthy human individuals. Assay: immunoSEQ multiplex PCR; the TCRdb copy retains only in-frame clones and omits some. The data show some 1.1 million clones, with approximately 80% seen just once and 0.89% held by the top ten. The sample taken for sequencing was memory CD4+ T cells from PBMCs. The subset is: CD45RA-negative fraction. The source of these receptors is a man aged 18 to 29 in good health. Some clones in this sample may be carry-over from other donors' samples.

The chain joins TRBV11-2 to TRBJ2-7, with D possibly matching TRBD1 (6 bases). Germline CDR1 is SGHAT and CDR2 is FQNNGV. V lost 5 bases to trimming and J lost 0 bases, with 14 bases between them. The CDR3 has 15 residues. DNA of the CDR3: TGTGCCAGCAGCACCACTGGGGGCGGCTCCTACGAGCAGTACTTC. Translated: CASSTTGGGSYEQYF. Complete variable domain (other parts from reference TRBV11-2 and TRBJ2-7): EAGVAQSPRYKIIEKRQSVAFWCNPISGHATLYWYQQILGQGPKLLIQFQNNGVVDDSQLPKDRFSAERLKGVDSTLKIQPAKLEDSAVYLCASSTTGGGSYEQYFGPGTRLTVT.

J is TRBJ2-2 and V is TRBV27, with a tentative D call TRBD1 (6 bases). There are 16 residues in the CDR3. CDR1 and CDR2 from the germline V gene are MNHEY and SMNVEV (reference sequence). V lost 6 bases, J lost 0 bases, and 14 bases lay in between. The CDR3 sequence: CASRALGTTNTGELFF. In DNA form, the CDR3 reads TGTGCCAGCAGGGCGCTGGGGACAACGAACACCGGGGAGCTGTTTTTT.

This chain joins TRBV5-1 and TRBJ2-5; D unresolved. The CDR3 consists of 17 residues. Trimming stripped 0 bases from V and 3 bases from J, with 18 bases between. CDR1 SGHRS and CDR2 YFSETQ come from the germline V gene. CDR3 in DNA: TGCGCCAGCAGCTTGGAAAAATCCGCGACACATAAAGAGACCCAGTACTTC. It encodes CASSLEKSATHKETQYF.

The gene calls are TRBV19 and TRBJ1-2, with no clear D. V was clipped by 0 bases and J by 7 bases, with 12 bases between them. The CDR3 is 14 amino acids. Germline V CDR1 and CDR2: LNHDA, SQIVND (reference sequence). CDR3 sequence: CASSIDTRTSGYTF. In DNA, the CDR3 is TGTGCCAGTAGTATAGATACTCGGACGTCTGGCTACACCTTC.

The rearrangement links TRBV5-1 to TRBJ2-6; possible D gene TRBD1, 6 bases. The germline gives CDR1 SGHRS, CDR2 YFSETQ. This CDR3 has 18 residues. Trimming left V 2 bases short and J 0 bases short, with 15 bases between. The CDR3 sequence is CASSFVQGTNSGANVLTF. In DNA, the CDR3 is TGCGCCAGCAGCTTCGTACAGGGTACGAACTCTGGGGCCAACGTCCTGACTTTC.

V gene TRBV2 combines with J gene TRBJ1-4; 8 bases match TRBD1. The V and J ends lost 5 bases and 2 bases, in that order; junction bases with no gene match: 4. Per germline, CDR1 SNHLY and CDR2 FYNNEI. This CDR3 is built from 15 residues. CDR3 sequence: CASSRQGNTNEKLFF. As DNA, the CDR3 is TGTGCCAGCAGTAGACAGGGGAATACTAATGAAAAACTGTTTTTT. Together with reference TRBV2 and TRBJ1-4, the CDR3 gives the full variable domain: EPEVTQTPSHQVTQMGQEVILRCVPISNHLYFYWYRQILGQKVEFLVSFYNNEISEKSEIFDDQFSVERPDGSNFTLKIRSTKLEDSAMYFCASSRQGNTNEKLFFGSGTQLSVL.

Only a few counts were recorded for this clone. The J gene is TRBJ1-2, the V gene TRBV4-2; D gene uncertain. Germline V gene lookup returns CDR1 LGHNA and CDR2 YNFKEQ. The CDR3 has 15 amino acids. V shed 4 bases and J shed 0 bases, with 12 bases lying between them. The CDR3 spells CASSRPDGSNYGYTF. The CDR3 bases are TGTGCCAGCAGCCGACCTGACGGGTCTAACTATGGCTACACCTTC.

The V and J genes are TRBV7-6 and TRBJ2-7; D is possibly TRBD1 (5 bases). Germline loops: CDR1 SGHVS, CDR2 FNYEAQ. The CDR3 totals 12 residues. The V gene lost 5 bases and the J gene lost 6 bases, with 11 bases spanning the gap. The CDR3 loop is CASSLWQGEQYF. The CDR3 coding sequence is TGTGCCAGCAGCCTGTGGCAGGGCGAGCAGTACTTC. The full variable domain, with the rest looked up from reference TRBV7-6 and TRBJ2-7, is GAGVSQSPRYKVTKRGQDVALRCDPISGHVSLYWYRQALGQGPEFLTYFNYEAQQDKSGLPNDRFSAERPEGSISTLTIQRTEQRDSAMYRCASSLWQGEQYFGPGTRLTVT.

The V gene is TRBV19, the J gene TRBJ2-5; the match to TRBD1 covers 10 bases. The CDR3 extends over 15 amino acids. V lost 5 bases, J lost 5 bases, and 8 bases stayed unmatched. The germline CDR1 and CDR2 sequences are LNHDA and SQIVND (reference sequence). For the CDR3, the DNA is TGTGCCAGTAGTGAAGGGACAGGGGCGGGGGAGACCCAGTACTTC. The encoded protein is CASSEGTGAGETQYF. The full variable domain, rest sourced from reference TRBV19 and TRBJ2-5, is DGGITQSPKYLFRKEGQNVTLSCEQNLNHDAMYWYRQDPGQGLRLIYYSQIVNDFQKGDIAEGYSVSREKKESFPLTVTSAQKNPTAFYLCASSEGTGAGETQYFGPGTRLLVL.

There are many counts of this clone. The V call is TRBV15, the J call TRBJ2-1; the D gene is possibly TRBD2 (5 bases). The V gene's germline CDR1 is LNHNV and CDR2 YYDKDF (reference sequence). The ends were cut back, 1 base at V and 2 bases at J, with 12 bases in the middle. The CDR3 contains 16 residues. The CDR3 loop reads CATSRGRADPYNEQFF. The CDR3 region has the DNA TGTGCCACCAGCAGAGGTCGAGCGGACCCCTACAATGAGCAGTTCTTC.

V and J are TRBV27 and TRBJ1-5; no definite D call. The CDR3 extends over 13 amino acids. The V gene's germline CDR1 is MNHEY and CDR2 SMNVEV (reference sequence). Trimming stripped 3 bases from V and 9 bases from J, with 12 bases between. The CDR3 sequence is CASSLSVLGPQHF. As DNA, the CDR3 is TGTGCCAGCAGTTTGTCGGTGCTAGGGCCCCAGCATTTT.

The chain employs TRBV28 and TRBJ2-2; D remains ambiguous. The germline CDR1 and CDR2 sequences are MDHEN and SYDVKM. V was clipped by 8 bases and J by 1 base, with 8 bases between them. This CDR3 has 13 amino acids. As DNA, the CDR3 is TGTGCCAGCCTAACACAGAACACCGGGGAGCTGTTTTTT. Translation: CASLTQNTGELFF. The full variable domain, its missing parts supplied by reference TRBV28 and TRBJ2-2, is DVKVTQSSRYLVKRTGEKVFLECVQDMDHENMFWYRQDPGLGLRLIYFSYDVKMKEKGDIPEGYSVSREKKERFSLILESASTNQTSMYLCASLTQNTGELFFGEGSRLTVL.

This clone was counted ten times or more. The chain links TRBV5-1 to TRBJ2-5; possible D gene TRBD1, 5 bases. The CDR3 length is 15 residues. Germline V CDR1 and CDR2: SGHRS, YFSETQ. Trimming took 0 bases from V and 5 from J, leaving 14 bases between them. CDR3 sequence (DNA): TGCGCCAGCAGCTTGGGCTCAGGGAATGATGAGACCCAGTACTTC. The encoded protein is CASSLGSGNDETQYF.

In its sample, this clone was seen many times. The rearrangement joins TRBV28 to TRBJ1-1; D possibly corresponds to TRBD1 (5 bases). Germline V gene data show CDR1 as MDHEN and CDR2 as SYDVKM. V lost 7 bases and J 5 bases, leaving 17 bases between the germline ends. The CDR3 covers 14 residues. CDR3 region: CASTLTPRVTEAFF. Written as DNA, the CDR3 is TGTGCCAGCACCTTGACTCCCAGGGTAACTGAAGCTTTCTTT.

For the CDR3, the DNA is TGCGCCAGCAGCGGAGGTAGGTACCAAGAGACCCAGTACTTC. Translated: CASSGGRYQETQYF. The chain couples TRBV5-1 to TRBJ2-5; D possibly corresponds to TRBD2 (5 bases). Germline lookup yields CDR1 SGHRS and CDR2 YFSETQ. Deletions cut 4 bases from V and 0 bases from J, with 10 bases between. The CDR3 is 14 residues long. Looking up the rest from reference TRBV5-1 and TRBJ2-5 gives the full variable domain: KAGVTQTPRYLIKTRGQQVTLSCSPISGHRSVSWYQQTPGQGLQFLFEYFSETQRNKGNFPGRFSGRQFSNSRSEMNVSTLELGDSALYLCASSGGRYQETQYFGPGTRLLVL.